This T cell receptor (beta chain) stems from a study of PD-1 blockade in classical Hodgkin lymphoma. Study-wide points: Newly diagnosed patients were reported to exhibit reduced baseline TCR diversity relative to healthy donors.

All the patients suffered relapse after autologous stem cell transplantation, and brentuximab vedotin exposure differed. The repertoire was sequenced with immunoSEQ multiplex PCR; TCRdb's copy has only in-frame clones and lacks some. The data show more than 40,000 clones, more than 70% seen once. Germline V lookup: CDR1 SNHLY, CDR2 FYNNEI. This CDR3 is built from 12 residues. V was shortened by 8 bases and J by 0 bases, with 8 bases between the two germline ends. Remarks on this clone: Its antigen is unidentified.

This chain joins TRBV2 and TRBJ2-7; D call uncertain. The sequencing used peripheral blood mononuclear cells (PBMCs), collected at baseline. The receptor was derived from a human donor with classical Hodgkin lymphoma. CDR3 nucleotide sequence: TGTGCCAGCGGGGAAAGCTCCTACGAGCAGTACTTC. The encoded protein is CASGESSYEQYF.